The 20 T cell receptor beta chains presented below share a single source sample, sequenced in a study of blood T cell repertoires in COVID-19. The repertoire was sequenced with immunoSEQ multiplex PCR; TCRdb's copy has only in-frame clones and lacks some. The table records 200,000 or so clones, approximately 86% of them present only once. Source material: PBMCs or T cells enriched from blood (not recorded which). These TCRs come from a woman aged 40-49 years with acute COVID-19.

The rearrangement uses TRBV13 and TRBJ2-6; possible D gene TRBD1, 6 bases. Trimming removed 4 bases from V and 0 bases from J, with 19 bases in between. The CDR3 consists of 19 residues. Germline-derived CDR1 and CDR2 are PRHDT and FYEKMQ (reference sequence). CDR3 loop: CASSSRIGQLHSGANVLTF. CDR3 coding DNA: TGTGCCAGCAGCTCCCGAATCGGACAGCTACACTCTGGGGCCAACGTCCTGACTTTC.

Here the CDR3 DNA reads TGTGCCAGCAGCTTAGGTCCCGGGACAAGCACAGATACGCAGTATTTT. It is translated as CASSLGPGTSTDTQYF. The chain links TRBV7-2 to TRBJ2-3, with D possibly TRBD1 on 6 matching bases. Per germline, CDR1 SGHTA and CDR2 FQGNSA. V lost 1 base, J lost 0 bases, and 11 bases lay in between. The CDR3 extends over 16 amino acids. The whole variable domain, remainder taken from reference TRBV7-2 and TRBJ2-3, is GAGVSQSPSNKVTEKGKDVELRCDPISGHTALYWYRQSLGQGLEFLIYFQGNSAPDKSGLPSDRFSAERTGGSVSTLTIQRTQQEDSAVYLCASSLGPGTSTDTQYFGPGTRLTVL.

The chain recombines TRBV6-5 with TRBJ2-7, with 8 bases identical to TRBD1. CDR1 and CDR2 from the germline V gene are MNHEY and SVGAGI. This CDR3 comprises 14 residues. J gave up 2 bases and V 10 bases, and 10 bases lay outside the gene matches. CDR3 sequence (DNA): TGTGCCACCTTGGGGGACAGGAGAACCTACGAGCAGTACTTC. This encodes CATLGDRRTYEQYF.

The rearrangement joins TRBV7-3 to TRBJ2-1; 9 bases align to TRBD2. This CDR3 contains 18 residues. With 1 base clipped from V and 7 bases from J, the junction kept 14 bases outside the gene matches. Germline V gene sequence: CDR1 SGHTA, CDR2 FQGTGA. The CDR3 loop reads CASSLRPPGLASKNEQFF. DNA of the CDR3: TGTGCCAGCAGCTTAAGGCCCCCAGGACTAGCGTCGAAGAATGAGCAGTTCTTC.

This sequence joins TRBV28 and TRBJ1-2; TRBD1 aligns across 8 bases. This CDR3 is 16 amino acids long. CDR1 is MDHEN, CDR2 SYDVKM, per germline. J lost 0 bases, V lost 10 bases, and 13 bases had no gene match. The CDR3 protein is CATALGQAYSNYGYTF. The CDR3, as DNA: TGTGCCACAGCCCTGGGACAGGCCTACTCTAACTATGGCTACACCTTC.

This chain connects TRBV7-8 to TRBJ1-5; D call uncertain. CDR1 SGHVS and CDR2 FQNEAQ come from the germline V gene. CDR3 size: 14 residues. V was shortened by 3 bases and J by 0 bases, with 6 bases between the two germline ends. CDR3 loop: CASSFQDSNQPQHF. The CDR3 coding sequence is TGTGCCAGCAGCTTTCAGGATAGCAATCAGCCCCAGCATTTT.

The DNA of the CDR3 is TGCGCCAGCAGCCAGACAGGCCTCTCTGGAAACACCATATATTTT. Protein sequence: CASSQTGLSGNTIYF. The chain couples TRBV4-1 to TRBJ1-3; D perhaps matches TRBD1 (6 bases). The length of the CDR3 is 15 residues. Germline V gives CDR1 MGHRA, CDR2 YSYEKL. V lost 3 bases to trimming and J lost 0 bases, with 9 bases between them.

This chain uses TRBV15 with TRBJ2-1; possible D gene TRBD1, 6 bases. The V end was cut by 1 base, the J end by 3 bases, with 16 bases between. CDR3 length: 17 amino acids. CDR1 is LNHNV, CDR2 YYDKDF, per germline (reference sequence). The CDR3 loop reads CATSRVGNNRDYNEQFF. CDR3 nucleotide sequence: TGTGCCACCAGCAGAGTGGGGAATAACAGGGACTACAATGAGCAGTTCTTC.

The V call is TRBV11-2, the J call TRBJ2-4; 11 bases are shared with TRBD2. With 1 base clipped from V and 2 bases from J, the junction kept 1 base outside the gene matches. CDR1 and CDR2 (germline): SGHAT, FQNNGV. There are 16 residues in the CDR3. This CDR3 is CASSLGLAGPKNIQYF. The DNA of the CDR3 is TGTGCCAGCAGCTTAGGACTAGCGGGACCCAAAAACATTCAGTACTTC.

The gene calls are TRBV29-1 and TRBJ2-1, with 11 bases lining up with TRBD2. The CDR3 totals 14 residues. The germline CDR1 and CDR2 sequences are SQVTM and ANQGSEA. The junction had 8 bases not matched to a gene; V was cut back by 6 bases and J by 7 bases. CDR3 amino acids: CSVAPTSGSNEQFF. CDR3 nucleotide sequence: TGCAGCGTCGCGCCAACTAGCGGGAGTAATGAGCAGTTCTTC.

This chain links TRBV28 with TRBJ2-5; TRBD1 matches 8 bases. The V segment lost 10 bases and the J segment 5 bases; nucleotides outside the gene matches: 9. This CDR3 has 13 amino acids. Germline V gene sequence: CDR1 MDHEN, CDR2 SYDVKM. The chain's CDR3 is CATKGQAWETQYF. Written as DNA, the CDR3 is TGTGCCACTAAGGGACAGGCCTGGGAGACCCAGTACTTC.

This clone was detected once. This chain links TRBV19 with TRBJ1-5; 11 bases map to TRBD1. Trimming removed 5 bases from V and 0 bases from J; junction bases left unmatched: 18. Germline CDR1 LNHDA, CDR2 SQIVND (reference sequence). CDR3 length: 21 amino acids. The CDR3 DNA follows: TGTGCCAGTAGTGGGGCTGACCTCGGGACAGGGGGGATTCATAGCAATCAGCCCCAGCATTTT. Translated, it gives CASSGADLGTGGIHSNQPQHF.

This chain links TRBV29-1 with TRBJ2-1; perhaps TRBD2 as D (7 bases). Trimming took off 3 bases at V and 2 bases at J, with 17 bases between the two ends. CDR1 SQVTM and CDR2 ANQGSEA come from the germline V gene. The CDR3 length is 16 residues. CDR3 nucleotides: TGCAGCGTTGATGGTTGGGGGCGGGGGACCTACAATGAGCAGTTCTTC. It is translated as CSVDGWGRGTYNEQFF.

This chain joins TRBV4-1 and TRBJ2-1, with 9 bases matching TRBD1. Trimming at V came to 3 bases and at J to 7 bases, leaving 7 bases not matched to a gene. Germline V gives CDR1 MGHRA, CDR2 YSYEKL. The CDR3 runs 15 residues. The CDR3 spells CASSQTGTGTNEQFF. The CDR3 bases are TGCGCCAGCAGCCAGACCGGGACAGGGACGAATGAGCAGTTCTTC.

V gene TRBV6-2 or TRBV6-3 combines with J gene TRBJ2-1, with TRBD1 identical over 8 bases. CDR3 length equals 15 residues. From germline, CDR1 is MNHEY and CDR2 SVGEGT. The V and J ends lost 5 bases and 5 bases, in that order; junction bases with no gene match: 8. CDR3 DNA sequence: TGTGCCAGCAGTCCGGCCGGGACAGGTAACAATGAGCAGTTCTTC. Translating it yields CASSPAGTGNNEQFF.

This chain links TRBV5-5 with TRBJ1-2, with D hard to call. The V end was cut by 3 bases, the J end by 4 bases, with 13 bases between. The CDR3 is 14 residues long. Germline V gives CDR1 SGHKS, CDR2 YYEKEE (reference sequence). CDR3 DNA: TGTGCCAGCAGCTACGGGGAGCGAAGCTATGGCTACACCTTC. Translating gives CASSYGERSYGYTF.

The rearrangement uses TRBV6-5 and TRBJ2-7, with 7 bases fitting TRBD1. Germline CDR1 and CDR2: MNHEY and SVGAGI. V was clipped by 6 bases and J by 4 bases; unmatched bases: 9. This CDR3 has 14 residues. The DNA for the CDR3 is TGTGCCAGCAGGGGGACAGTGGACCGTTACGAGCAGTACTTC. Protein: CASRGTVDRYEQYF.

This clone was detected only a few times. The rearrangement links TRBV7-9 to TRBJ1-1; 8 bases align to TRBD1. CDR3 size: 15 residues. Germline V gives CDR1 SEHNR, CDR2 FQNEAQ (reference sequence). Unmatched junction bases numbered 5, after V lost 4 bases and J lost 1 base. DNA for the CDR3: TGTGCCAGCAGCTCAGGGGGCAGGGGGAACACTGAAGCTTTCTTT. Residues: CASSSGGRGNTEAFF.

V is TRBV18 and J is TRBJ2-7; 7 nucleotides match TRBD1. J was trimmed by 6 bases and V by 2 bases; bases with no gene match: 7. The CDR3 is 14 amino acids. Germline-derived CDR1 and CDR2 are KGHSH and LQKENI. In DNA form, the CDR3 reads TGTGCCAGCTCACCAGGGCAGGGGGTACGCGAGCAGTACTTC. It yields the protein CASSPGQGVREQYF.

CDR3 in DNA: TGTGCCAGCAATTCCCCCACCGACAGGAGCTACACCTTC. It translates to CASNSPTDRSYTF. The chain employs TRBV6-5 and TRBJ1-2; D may be TRBD1 (6 bases). V was cut by 7 bases and J by 9 bases, with 18 bases left in between. This CDR3 is 13 amino acids long. CDR1 is MNHEY, CDR2 SVGAGI, per germline.